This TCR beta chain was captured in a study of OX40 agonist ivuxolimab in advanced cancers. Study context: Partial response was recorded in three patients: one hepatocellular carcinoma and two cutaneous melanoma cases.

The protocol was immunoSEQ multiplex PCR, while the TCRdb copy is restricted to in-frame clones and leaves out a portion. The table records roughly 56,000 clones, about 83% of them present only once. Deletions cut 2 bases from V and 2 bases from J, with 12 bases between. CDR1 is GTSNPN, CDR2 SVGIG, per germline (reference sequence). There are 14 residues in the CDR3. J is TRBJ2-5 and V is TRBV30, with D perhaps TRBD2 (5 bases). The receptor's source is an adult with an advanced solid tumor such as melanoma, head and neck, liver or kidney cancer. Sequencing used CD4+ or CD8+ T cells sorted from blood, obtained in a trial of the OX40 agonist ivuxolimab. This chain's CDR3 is CAWSWGAGQETQYF. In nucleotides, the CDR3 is TGTGCCTGGAGTTGGGGAGCCGGGCAAGAGACCCAGTACTTC.